The clone carrying this TCR beta chain appeared a few times. This specimen belongs to a study of response to subunit inactivated influenza vaccine. From the RT-PCR reads, TCRdb called clonotypes with MiXCR, one entry per CDR3 protein. The sample contains about 540,000 distinct CDR3 sequences, around 25% of which appear only once. Separately, the same data were catalogued under a study of T cells expressing NK-cell markers. As reported in that work: For TCR beta, cDNA was produced by 5'RACE template switching with UMIs. Among eight sequenced donors, seven carried HCMV seropositivity while one was seronegative. In a group of 5 or 6 donors, dominant NKG2C+ clonotypes represented roughly 1.0-8% of CD8+ T cells.

Sample: CD4+ T cells sorted from PBMCs, taken about 12 days after vaccination. The receptor was derived from a man between 45 and 60 years old who received an inactivated influenza vaccine.

The CDR3 is CASSELTSEAFF. The CDR3 DNA follows: TGTGCCAGCAGTGAATTAACATCTGAAGCTTTCTTT. This chain links TRBV2 with TRBJ1-1; D gene uncertain. Trimming shortened V by 2 bases and J by 6 bases, and 7 bases separated the two germline ends. The germline V gene has CDR1 SNHLY and CDR2 FYNNEI. The CDR3 has 12 amino acids.